These 26 T cell receptor beta chains were sequenced from one sample in a study of molecular identifiers for immune sequencing clone quantification. A single record per CDR3 protein comes from TCRdb applying MiXCR to the PCR reads. In the table there are about 68,000 distinct CDR3 sequences, 15% to 20% of which are singletons. Sequenced material: naive CD8+ T cells from blood, with Jurkat cell RNA spiked in. As for subset: FACS-sorted CD8+CD4-CCR7+CD45RA+ naive T cells. Receptors originate from a human donor in good health. Some libraries in this study had Jurkat cell RNA spiked in.

In its sample, this clonotype was seen many times. The CDR3 here is CAWDRGFEQYF. Here the CDR3 DNA reads TGTGCCTGGGACAGGGGTTTCGAGCAGTACTTC. V usage is TRBV30 and J usage is TRBJ2-7; 8 bases map to TRBD1. This CDR3 region has 11 residues. CDR1 is GTSNPN and CDR2 is SVGIG in the germline V gene (reference sequence). The junction had 3 bases not matched to a gene; V was cut back by 5 bases and J by 6 bases.

This clonotype was seen repeatedly, ten times or more. This chain connects TRBV29-1 to TRBJ2-7, with TRBD1 matching 9 bases. V shed 5 bases, J shed 6 bases, and the junction held 8 bases outside the gene matches. CDR3 size: 13 residues. In germline, CDR1 is SQVTM, CDR2 ANQGSEA. Here the CDR3 reads CSVLGQGRGEQYF. Here the CDR3 DNA reads TGCAGCGTTCTGGGACAGGGACGGGGCGAGCAGTACTTC.

The sample holds one count of this clonotype. A much bigger clone sits one base away, suggesting this may be a read error. The rearrangement joins TRBV20-1 to TRBJ2-7; possible D gene TRBD2, 6 bases. Germline V lookup: CDR1 DFQATT, CDR2 SNEGSKA (reference sequence). The CDR3 has 13 amino acids. CDR3 region: CGARTDYSYEQYF. As DNA, the CDR3 is TGCGGTGCTAGAACGGACTACTCCTACGAGCAGTACTTC.

This chain connects TRBV12-5 to TRBJ1-5; D is uncertain. The V end was cut by 3 bases, the J end by 7 bases, with 13 bases between. CDR3 size: 14 residues. CDR1 is LGHNT and CDR2 is FRNRAP in the germline V gene. The CDR3 DNA follows: TGTGCTAGTGGTTTTGAGGGCTCGGGCCAGCCCCAGCATTTT. Its translation: CASGFEGSGQPQHF. The whole variable domain, filled in from reference TRBV12-5 and TRBJ1-5, reads DARVTQTPRHKVTEMGQEVTMRCQPILGHNTVFWYRQTMMQGLELLAYFRNRAPLDDSGMPKDRFSAEMPDATLATLKIQPSEPRDSAVYFCASGFEGSGQPQHFGDGTRLSIL.

This clonotype was seen many times. V is TRBV13 and J is TRBJ2-3; 8 nucleotides agree with TRBD2. The CDR3 loop spans 16 amino acids. Looked up from germline, CDR1 is PRHDT and CDR2 is FYEKMQ (reference sequence). Trimming at V came to 5 bases and at J to 0 bases, leaving 7 bases not matched to a gene. CDR3 sequence (DNA): TGTGCCAGCAGCACTCGACTAGCGCTTAGCACAGATACGCAGTATTTT. Translated, it gives CASSTRLALSTDTQYF.

Note on this clonotype: Compared with germline, one end of the junction differs, possibly owing to a read error. The chain has TRBV6-5 and TRBJ1-4; D uncertain. The CDR3 contains 15 residues. Germline-derived CDR1 and CDR2 are MNHEY and SVGAGI. The CDR3 region has the DNA TGTGCCAGCGGTTACCAGACCGGAGGGCCCGTGGAACGGTTTTTT. It yields the protein CASGYQTGGPVERFF.

Remarks on this clonotype: A much bigger clone sits one base away, suggesting this may be a read error. CDR3 DNA: TGCGCCAGCAGCCCCAACCAACCCTTCTACGAGCAGTACTTC. Translated: CASSPNQPFYEQYF. This chain uses TRBV5-1 with TRBJ2-7; D is unclear. This CDR3 spans 14 amino acids. V was trimmed by 4 bases and J by 3 bases, leaving 14 bases between them. Germline CDR1 reads SGHRS; CDR2 reads YFSETQ. Using reference TRBV5-1 and TRBJ2-7 for the parts outside the CDR3, the full variable domain is KAGVTQTPRYLIKTRGQQVTLSCSPISGHRSVSWYQQTPGQGLQFLFEYFSETQRNKGNFPGRFSGRQFSNSRSEMNVSTLELGDSALYLCASSPNQPFYEQYFGPGTRLTVT.

This clonotype was observed at least ten times. The rearrangement links TRBV4-1 to TRBJ2-3; 8 nucleotides line up with TRBD1. In germline, CDR1 is MGHRA, CDR2 YSYEKL. V lost 8 bases and J lost 2; bases outside the gene matches: 12. The CDR3 length is 16 residues. The CDR3 protein is CASGAGTGGYTDTQYF. The CDR3, as DNA: TGCGCCAGCGGAGCCGGTACAGGGGGGTACACAGATACGCAGTATTTT.

This clonotype has a single count. A much larger clone differs by one base, so this may be a read error. The rearrangement uses TRBV27 and TRBJ1-1; TRBD1 might be the D (6 bases). CDR3 length equals 15 residues. Germline lookup yields CDR1 MNHEY and CDR2 SMNVEV (reference sequence). Trimming removed 5 bases from V and 1 base from J, with 14 bases in between. The CDR3 DNA sequence: TGTGCCAGCAGTGGGGAAGGGGGGTCGAACACTGAAGCTTTCTTT. Amino acids: CASSGEGGSNTEAFF.

This clonotype was seen only a few times. J is TRBJ2-7 and V is TRBV30; 8 bases map to TRBD1. The V gene's germline CDR1 is GTSNPN and CDR2 SVGIG (reference sequence). The CDR3 totals 13 residues. The V segment lost 5 bases and the J segment 0 bases; nucleotides outside the gene matches: 3. CDR3 sequence (DNA): TGTGCCTGGTTACAGGGGGGCTCCTACGAGCAGTACTTC. Protein: CAWLQGGSYEQYF. Using reference TRBV30 and TRBJ2-7 for the parts outside the CDR3, the full variable domain is SQTIHQWPATLVQPVGSPLSLECTVEGTSNPNLYWYRQAAGRGLQLLFYSVGIGQISSEVPQNLSASRPQDRQFILSSKKLLLSDSGFYLCAWLQGGSYEQYFGPGTRLTVT.

This clonotype was observed at least ten times. The rearrangement links TRBV4-3 to TRBJ1-1; D is possibly TRBD1 (6 bases). Between the trimmed V and J ends, which lost 6 bases and 6 bases, there was a span of 17 bases. Germline loops: CDR1 LGHNA, CDR2 YSLEER. The CDR3 loop spans 14 amino acids. The CDR3 reads CASRPRGGSPEAFF. CDR3 DNA sequence: TGCGCCAGCAGACCGAGAGGGGGAAGCCCTGAAGCTTTCTTT.

This clonotype was counted ten times or more. The J gene is TRBJ2-7, the V gene TRBV29-1; no clear D gene. CDR3 length equals 13 residues. Germline V gene data show CDR1 as SQVTM and CDR2 as ANQGSEA. V lost 5 bases and J 0 bases, leaving 11 bases between the germline ends. The CDR3 loop reads CSVRAASSYEQYF. As DNA, the CDR3 is TGCAGCGTTCGTGCCGCAAGCTCCTACGAGCAGTACTTC.

This clonotype was detected many times. The V gene is TRBV24-1, the J gene TRBJ2-2; D is ambiguous. V shed 0 bases and J shed 0 bases, with 4 bases lying between them. Germline assignment: CDR1 KGHDR and CDR2 SFDVKD. The CDR3 is 15 amino acids. The CDR3 bases are TGTGCCACCAGTGATTTGCGCACGAACACCGGGGAGCTGTTTTTT. It is translated as CATSDLRTNTGELFF.

This clonotype has at least ten counts. The chain is built from TRBV19 and TRBJ2-7; D is perhaps TRBD2 (5 bases). The CDR3 is 15 residues long. In germline, CDR1 is LNHDA, CDR2 SQIVND (reference sequence). Trimming removed 8 bases at V and 3 bases at J, with 20 bases between. The CDR3 protein is CASSRDPSGDYEQYF. CDR3 DNA sequence: TGTGCCAGTTCCCGAGACCCCAGCGGAGACTACGAGCAGTACTTC.

This clonotype was seen at least ten times. This chain uses TRBV10-2 with TRBJ1-1; D is ambiguous. Germline assignment: CDR1 WSHSY and CDR2 SAAADI. Trimming removed 6 bases at V and 4 bases at J, with 15 bases between. The CDR3 has 14 residues. DNA for the CDR3: TGCGCCAGCAGGGCCGGACTGTCGGGCACTGAAGCTTTCTTT. It translates to CASRAGLSGTEAFF.

This clonotype was observed a few times. The V call is TRBV29-1, the J call TRBJ2-1; TRBD2 matches at 7 bases. V lost 4 bases and J lost 3; bases outside the gene matches: 3. This CDR3 has 13 residues. Per the germline V gene, CDR1 is SQVTM and CDR2 is ANQGSEA. The CDR3 loop is CSVVPSGYNEQFF. In DNA form, the CDR3 reads TGCAGCGTTGTTCCTAGCGGCTACAATGAGCAGTTCTTC.

For this clonotype: Since no conserved phenylalanine or tryptophan closes the CDR3, a read error is the likely cause. The rearrangement uses TRBV27 and TRBJ1-5; perhaps TRBD1 as D (5 bases). The CDR3 runs 15 residues. Germline CDR1 reads MNHEY; CDR2 reads SMNVEV (reference sequence). CDR3 protein: CTSRLSLGANQPQHL. CDR3 coding DNA: TGTACCAGCAGACTATCGCTAGGGGCCAATCAGCCCCAGCATCTT.

This clonotype has a handful of counts. CDR3 nucleotides: TGTGCCAGCAGCTTAGTCTTCGGTAGGCCTAGCGGGGGTACCGCCTACGAGCAGTACTTC. Translation gives CASSLVFGRPSGGTAYEQYF. The chain combines TRBV11-2 with TRBJ2-7; 10 bases match TRBD2. After removal of 1 base from V and 2 bases from J, the junction contained 17 bases not matched to a gene. Germline CDR1 and CDR2: SGHAT and FQNNGV. The CDR3 has 20 residues.

Notes on this clonotype: One end of the junction varies from germline; a read error may be responsible. The chain recombines TRBV20-1 with TRBJ2-5, with D tentatively TRBD2 (7 bases). The germline V gene encodes CDR1 DFQATT and CDR2 SNEGSKA (reference sequence). This CDR3 contains 14 residues. CDR3 DNA: TGCAGTACTAGGGGGGAGGGGACGCAAGAGACCCAGTACTTC. It is translated as CSTRGEGTQETQYF.

This clonotype appeared many times. The chain uses TRBV12-3 or TRBV12-4 and TRBJ2-1; a weak D match, TRBD1 (6 bases). The CDR3 loop spans 15 amino acids. V dropped 3 bases and J dropped 4 bases, with 13 bases sitting between them. The CDR3 DNA sequence: TGTGCCAGCAGTTTCGGACAGACGACTTACAATGAGCAGTTCTTC. This gives the protein CASSFGQTTYNEQFF.

There are many counts of this clonotype. The chain links TRBV10-3 to TRBJ2-7; a possible D gene is TRBD2 (6 bases). Germline V gene sequence: CDR1 ENHRY, CDR2 SYGVKD. The CDR3 is 14 residues long. V lost 7 bases to trimming and J lost 3 bases, with 16 bases between them. The CDR3 sequence: CAITSGGLLYEQYF. As DNA, the CDR3 is TGTGCCATCACCTCTGGCGGACTACTCTACGAGCAGTACTTC.

This clonotype was counted ten times or more. The gene calls are TRBV7-6 and TRBJ2-5; 9 bases agree with TRBD2. In germline, CDR1 is SGHVS, CDR2 FNYEAQ. The CDR3 totals 16 residues. The ends lost 5 bases at V and 4 bases at J; junction bases unmatched: 11. CDR3 DNA: TGTGCCAGCAGCACCGGGACTAGCTTTATCGGAGAGACCCAGTACTTC. This codes for CASSTGTSFIGETQYF.

The gene calls are TRBV7-9 and TRBJ2-1, with 8 bases aligning to TRBD2. Losses at the gene ends were 5 bases for V and 4 bases for J; bases not matched to a gene: 4. There are 14 residues in the CDR3. Germline V CDR1 and CDR2: SEHNR, FQNEAQ (reference sequence). CDR3 protein: CASSGTGGYNEQFF. In nucleotides, the CDR3 is TGTGCCAGCAGCGGGACGGGGGGGTACAATGAGCAGTTCTTC.

In its sample, this clonotype was seen many times. The chain joins TRBV20-1 to TRBJ2-7, with D perhaps given as TRBD1 or TRBD2 (5 bases each). Germline CDR1 is DFQATT and CDR2 is SNEGSKA (reference sequence). The CDR3 runs to 13 residues. V was pared by 3 bases and J by 4 bases, with 13 bases between. CDR3 sequence reads: CSASTWDGYEQYF. In nucleotides, the CDR3 is TGCAGTGCTAGTACCTGGGACGGGTACGAGCAGTACTTC.

This clonotype was seen repeatedly, ten times or more. V usage is TRBV7-9 and J usage is TRBJ2-5; 7 bases are shared with TRBD1. The CDR3 is 16 residues long. With V trimmed by 2 bases and J by 2 bases, 8 bases remained unmatched. Per germline, CDR1 SEHNR and CDR2 FQNEAQ (reference sequence). Here the CDR3 reads CASSLLAGTAQETQYF. In DNA, the CDR3 is TGTGCCAGCAGCTTATTGGCCGGGACAGCACAAGAGACCCAGTACTTC.

This clonotype was detected a few times. This may stem from a read error, because a much larger clone lies one nucleotide away. The rearrangement uses TRBV28 and TRBJ2-7; the match to TRBD2 covers 14 bases. Germline V CDR1 and CDR2: MDHEN, SYDVKM. Unmatched junction bases numbered 7, after V lost 7 bases and J lost 2 bases. CDR3 length equals 16 residues. In DNA form, the CDR3 reads TGTGCCAGCACCCAGGGACTAGCGGGAGTCGCCTACGAGCAGTACTTC. Amino acid sequence: CASTQGLAGVAYEQYF.